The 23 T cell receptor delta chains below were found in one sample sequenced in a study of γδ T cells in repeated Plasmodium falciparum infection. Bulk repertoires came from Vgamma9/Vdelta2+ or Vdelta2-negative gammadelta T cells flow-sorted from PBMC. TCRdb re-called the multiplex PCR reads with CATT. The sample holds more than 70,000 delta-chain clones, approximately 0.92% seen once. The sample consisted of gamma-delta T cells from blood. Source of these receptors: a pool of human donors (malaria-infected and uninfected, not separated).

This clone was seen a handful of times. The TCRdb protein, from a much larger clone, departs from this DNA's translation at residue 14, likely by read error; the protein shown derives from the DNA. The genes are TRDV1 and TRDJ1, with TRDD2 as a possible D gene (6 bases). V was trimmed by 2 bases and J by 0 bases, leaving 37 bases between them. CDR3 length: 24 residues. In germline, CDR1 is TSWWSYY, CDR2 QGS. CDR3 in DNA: TGTGCTCTTGGGGAAACGGGCCTTCCCAAACGTGGAGGGGTTCCACCCATAAACACCGATAAACTCATCTTT. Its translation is CALGETGLPKRGGVPPINTDKLIF.

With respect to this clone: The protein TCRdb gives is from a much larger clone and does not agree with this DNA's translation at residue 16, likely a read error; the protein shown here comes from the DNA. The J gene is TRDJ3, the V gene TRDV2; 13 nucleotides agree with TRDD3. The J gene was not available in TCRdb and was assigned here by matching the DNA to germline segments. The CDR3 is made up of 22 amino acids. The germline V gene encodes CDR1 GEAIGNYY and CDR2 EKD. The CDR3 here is CACDTVLGDTTTSSWGTRQMFF. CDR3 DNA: TGTGCCTGTGACACCGTACTGGGGGATACGACGACCAGCTCCTGGGGCACCCGACAGATGTTTTTC.

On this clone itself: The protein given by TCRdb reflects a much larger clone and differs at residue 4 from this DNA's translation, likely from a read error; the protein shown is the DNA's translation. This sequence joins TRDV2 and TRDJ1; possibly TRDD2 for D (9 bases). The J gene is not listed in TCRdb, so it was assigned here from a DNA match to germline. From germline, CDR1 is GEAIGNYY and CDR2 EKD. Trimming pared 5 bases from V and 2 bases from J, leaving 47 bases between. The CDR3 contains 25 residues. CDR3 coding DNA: TGTGCCTGTGGCAACAGGAACACCTTCCTACTATCGTCCCGGCGGGGGATAGAGTGGACCGATAAACTCATCTTT. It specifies CACGNRNTFLLSSRRGIEWTDKLIF.

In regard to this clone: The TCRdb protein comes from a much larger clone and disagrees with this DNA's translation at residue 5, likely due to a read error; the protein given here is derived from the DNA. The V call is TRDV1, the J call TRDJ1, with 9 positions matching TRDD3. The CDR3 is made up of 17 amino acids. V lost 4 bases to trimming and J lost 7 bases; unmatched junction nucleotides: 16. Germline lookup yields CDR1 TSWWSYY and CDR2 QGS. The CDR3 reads CALGGPPGGLGPAKLIF. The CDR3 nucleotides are TGTGCTCTTGGGGGGCCTCCTGGGGGATTGGGACCAGCTAAACTCATCTTT.

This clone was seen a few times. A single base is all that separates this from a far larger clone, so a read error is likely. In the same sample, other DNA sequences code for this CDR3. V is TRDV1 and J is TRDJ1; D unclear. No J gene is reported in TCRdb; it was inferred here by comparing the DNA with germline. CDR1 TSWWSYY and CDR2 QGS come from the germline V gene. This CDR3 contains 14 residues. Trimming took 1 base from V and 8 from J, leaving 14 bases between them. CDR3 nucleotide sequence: TGTGCTCTTGGGGAACCAGATCCTTTGCTGAAACTCATCTTT. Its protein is CALGEPDPLLKLIF.

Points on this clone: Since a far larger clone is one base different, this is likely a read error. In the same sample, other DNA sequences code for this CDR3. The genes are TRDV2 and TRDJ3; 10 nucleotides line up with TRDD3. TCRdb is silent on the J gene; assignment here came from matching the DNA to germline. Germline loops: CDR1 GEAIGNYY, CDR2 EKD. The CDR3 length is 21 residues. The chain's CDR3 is CACDTEKPGDTISWDTRQMFF. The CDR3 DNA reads TGTGCCTGTGACACAGAGAAACCGGGGGATACGATCTCCTGGGATACCCGACAGATGTTTTTC.

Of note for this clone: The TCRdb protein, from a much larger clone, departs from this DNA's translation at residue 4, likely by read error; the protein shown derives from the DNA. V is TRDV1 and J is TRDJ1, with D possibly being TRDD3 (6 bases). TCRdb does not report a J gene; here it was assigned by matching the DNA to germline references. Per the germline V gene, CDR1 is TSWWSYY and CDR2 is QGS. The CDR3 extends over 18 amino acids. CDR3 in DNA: TGTGCTCTTGAGGAAAGTCGGGTACGTTTGGGGATTCCCGATAAACTCATCTTT. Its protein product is CALEESRVRLGIPDKLIF.

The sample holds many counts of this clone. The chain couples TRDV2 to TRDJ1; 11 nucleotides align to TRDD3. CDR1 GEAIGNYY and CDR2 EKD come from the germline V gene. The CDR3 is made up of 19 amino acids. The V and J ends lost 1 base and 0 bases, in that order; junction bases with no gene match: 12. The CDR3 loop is CACDTIRLGDTMYTDKLIF. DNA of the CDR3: TGTGCCTGTGACACGATTCGGCTGGGGGATACCATGTACACCGATAAACTCATCTTT.

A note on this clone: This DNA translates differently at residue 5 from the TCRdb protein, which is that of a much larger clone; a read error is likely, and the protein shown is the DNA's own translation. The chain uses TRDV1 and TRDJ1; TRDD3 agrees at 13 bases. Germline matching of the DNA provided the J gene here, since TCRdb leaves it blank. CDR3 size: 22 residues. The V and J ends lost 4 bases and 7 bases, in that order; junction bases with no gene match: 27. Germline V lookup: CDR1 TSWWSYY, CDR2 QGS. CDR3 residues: CALGGPKYWGIRNRYRGGKLIF. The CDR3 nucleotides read TGTGCTCTTGGGGGACCAAAGTACTGGGGGATACGCAATCGATACAGGGGCGGTAAACTCATCTTT.

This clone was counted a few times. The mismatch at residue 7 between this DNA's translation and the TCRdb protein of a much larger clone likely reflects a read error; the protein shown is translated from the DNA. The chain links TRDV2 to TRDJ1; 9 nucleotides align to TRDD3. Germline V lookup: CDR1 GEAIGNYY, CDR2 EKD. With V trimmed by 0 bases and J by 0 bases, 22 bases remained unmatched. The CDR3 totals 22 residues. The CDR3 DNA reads TGTGCCTGTGACACCGGATGCCCGGATACTGGGGGACGCGCACCGTACACCGATAAACTCATCTTT. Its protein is CACDTGCPDTGGRAPYTDKLIF.

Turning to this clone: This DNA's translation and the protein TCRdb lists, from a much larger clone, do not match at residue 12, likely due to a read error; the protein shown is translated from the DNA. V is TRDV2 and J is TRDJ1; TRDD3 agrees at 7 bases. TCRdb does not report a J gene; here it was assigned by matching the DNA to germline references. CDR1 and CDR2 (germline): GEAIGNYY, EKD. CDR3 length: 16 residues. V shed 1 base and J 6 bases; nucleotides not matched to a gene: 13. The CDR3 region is CACDTVSAGYSNKLIF. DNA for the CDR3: TGTGCCTGTGACACAGTTTCGGCGGGATACTCCAATAAACTCATCTTT.

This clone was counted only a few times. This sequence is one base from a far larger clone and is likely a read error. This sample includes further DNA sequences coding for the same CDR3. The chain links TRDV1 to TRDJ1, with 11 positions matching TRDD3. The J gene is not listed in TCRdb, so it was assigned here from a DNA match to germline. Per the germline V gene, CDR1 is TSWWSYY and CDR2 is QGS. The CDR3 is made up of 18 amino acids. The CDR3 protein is CALGGIWYWGINTDKLIF. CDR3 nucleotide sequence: TGTGCTCTTGGGGGGATTTGGTACTGGGGGATAAACACTGATAAACTCATCTTT.

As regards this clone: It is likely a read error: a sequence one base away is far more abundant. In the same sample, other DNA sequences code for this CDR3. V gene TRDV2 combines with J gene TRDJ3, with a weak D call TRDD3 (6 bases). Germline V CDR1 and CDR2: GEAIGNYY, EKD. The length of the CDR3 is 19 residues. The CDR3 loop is CACDTLGVYSSWDTRQMFF. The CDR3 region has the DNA TGTGCCTGTGACACGTTGGGGGTCTACAGCTCCTGGGACACTCGACAGATGTTTTTC.

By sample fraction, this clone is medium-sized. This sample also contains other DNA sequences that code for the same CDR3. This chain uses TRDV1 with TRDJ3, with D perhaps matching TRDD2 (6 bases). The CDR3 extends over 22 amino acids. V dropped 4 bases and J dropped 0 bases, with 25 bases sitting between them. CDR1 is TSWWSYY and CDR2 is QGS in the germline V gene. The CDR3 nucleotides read TGTGCTCTTGGGGGACTTCCTCCGGGGTACCTACCGAGCTCCTGGGACACCCGACAGATGTTTTTC. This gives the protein CALGGLPPGYLPSSWDTRQMFF.

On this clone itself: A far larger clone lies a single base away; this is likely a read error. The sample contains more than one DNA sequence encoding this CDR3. CDR3 coding DNA: TGCGCTCTTGGGGAATATGAGGGGTCCCTAAACACCGATAAACTCATCTTT. It yields the protein CALGEYEGSLNTDKLIF. V is TRDV1 and J is TRDJ1, with D possibly matching TRDD3 (5 bases). Matching the DNA to germline supplied the J gene, which TCRdb does not give. Germline values: CDR1 TSWWSYY, CDR2 QGS. The CDR3 sequence is 17 residues long.

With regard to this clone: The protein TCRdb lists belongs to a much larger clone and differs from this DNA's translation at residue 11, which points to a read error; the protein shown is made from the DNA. The CDR3 sequence: CALGEQDGMMRYTDKLIF. The CDR3 region has the DNA TGTGCTCTTGGGGAACAAGATGGGATGATGAGGTACACCGATAAACTCATCTTT. The chain recombines TRDV1 with TRDJ1, with D possibly being TRDD3 (5 bases). TCRdb records no J gene; here it was assigned by comparing the DNA to germline. V lost 1 base and J lost 0, with 18 bases in between. Germline CDR1 reads TSWWSYY; CDR2 reads QGS. This CDR3 has 18 residues.

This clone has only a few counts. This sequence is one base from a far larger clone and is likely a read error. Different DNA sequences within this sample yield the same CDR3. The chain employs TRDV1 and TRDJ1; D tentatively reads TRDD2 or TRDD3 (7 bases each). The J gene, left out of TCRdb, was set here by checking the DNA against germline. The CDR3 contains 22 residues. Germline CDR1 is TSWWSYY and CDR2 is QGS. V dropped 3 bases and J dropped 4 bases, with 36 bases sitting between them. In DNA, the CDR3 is TGTGCTCTTGGGGACCCTGGATTCCTACAAGGGGGGATCCTCCGGCGTGGCGATAAACTCATCTTT. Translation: CALGDPGFLQGGILRRGDKLIF.

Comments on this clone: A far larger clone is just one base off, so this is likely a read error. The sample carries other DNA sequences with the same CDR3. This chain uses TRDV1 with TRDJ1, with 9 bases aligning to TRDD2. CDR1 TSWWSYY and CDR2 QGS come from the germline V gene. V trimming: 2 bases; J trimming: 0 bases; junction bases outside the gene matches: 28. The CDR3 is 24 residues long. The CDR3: CALGEKVSPFLLHYWGPDTDKLIF. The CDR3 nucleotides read TGTGCTCTTGGGGAAAAGGTGAGCCCCTTCCTACTACATTACTGGGGACCGGACACCGATAAACTCATCTTT.

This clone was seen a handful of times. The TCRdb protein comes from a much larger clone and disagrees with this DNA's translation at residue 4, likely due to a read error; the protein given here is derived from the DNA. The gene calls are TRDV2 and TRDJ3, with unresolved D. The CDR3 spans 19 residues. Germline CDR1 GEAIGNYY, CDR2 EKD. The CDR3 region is CACNTVEGTGPWDTRQMFF. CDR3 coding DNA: TGTGCCTGTAACACCGTGGAGGGAACAGGTCCCTGGGACACCCGACAGATGTTTTTC.

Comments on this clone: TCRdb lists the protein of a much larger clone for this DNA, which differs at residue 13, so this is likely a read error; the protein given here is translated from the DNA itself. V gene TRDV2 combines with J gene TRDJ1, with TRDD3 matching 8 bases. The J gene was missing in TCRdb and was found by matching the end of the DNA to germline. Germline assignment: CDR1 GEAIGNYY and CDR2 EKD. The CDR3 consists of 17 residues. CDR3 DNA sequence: TGTGCCTTTACCCTGACTGGGGGTTCTCAGTACACCAATAAACTCATCTTT. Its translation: CAFTLTGGSQYTNKLIF.

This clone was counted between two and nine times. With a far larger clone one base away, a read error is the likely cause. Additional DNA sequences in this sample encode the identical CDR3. The CDR3: CACDILGGSYTDKLIF. The CDR3 DNA is TGTGCCTGTGACATACTAGGGGGGTCGTACACCGATAAACTCATCTTT. The chain couples TRDV2 to TRDJ1, with D possibly being TRDD3 (5 bases). In the absence of a J gene in TCRdb, the DNA was matched to germline to assign it here. CDR3 size: 16 residues. Per the germline V gene, CDR1 is GEAIGNYY and CDR2 is EKD. Trimming left V 2 bases short and J 0 bases short, with 15 bases between.

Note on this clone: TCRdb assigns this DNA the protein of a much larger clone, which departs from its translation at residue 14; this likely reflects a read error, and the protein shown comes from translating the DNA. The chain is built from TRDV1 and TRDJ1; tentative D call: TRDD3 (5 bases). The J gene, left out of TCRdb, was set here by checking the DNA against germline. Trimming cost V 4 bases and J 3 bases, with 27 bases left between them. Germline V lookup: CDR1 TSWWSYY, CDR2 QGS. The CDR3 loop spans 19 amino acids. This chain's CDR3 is CALGGLSRSGALYADKLIF. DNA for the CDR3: TGTGCTCTTGGGGGACTCTCGAGGTCGGGGGCCCTGTACGCCGATAAACTCATCTTT.

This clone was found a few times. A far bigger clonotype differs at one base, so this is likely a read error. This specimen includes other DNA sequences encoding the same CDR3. The CDR3 DNA sequence: TGTGCCTTTATCCGACCCTGTCGGGGTTACACCGATAAACTCATCTTT. This codes for CAFIRPCRGYTDKLIF. The chain carries TRDV3 and TRDJ1; no clear D. Trimming left V 1 base short and J 0 bases short, with 18 bases between. Germline V gene sequence: CDR1 TVYSNPD, CDR2 GDNSRS (reference sequence). There are 16 residues in the CDR3.